Below, one T cell receptor beta chain is given with its context. Its antigen is not known. Trimming at V came to 1 base and at J to 5 bases, leaving 3 bases not matched to a gene. This CDR3 is built from 16 residues. CDR1 is SEHNR, CDR2 FQNEAQ, per germline (reference sequence). Baseline, cycle 4 day 1, and cycle 7 day 1 were the blood sampling points. This sample stems from a study of OX40 agonist ivuxolimab in advanced cancers. Study-wide results and limits: Among the least clonally expanded were partial responders at 0.1-3.0 mg/kg.

Sequencing used immunoSEQ multiplex PCR; TCRdb keeps in-frame clones, though not all of them. The profile shows approximately 47,000 clones, 88% of them singletons. The chain combines TRBV7-9 with TRBJ1-6; 9 bases agree with TRBD1. Sequencing used CD4+ or CD8+ T cells sorted from blood, obtained in a trial of the OX40 agonist ivuxolimab. The clonotype was recovered from an adult with an advanced solid tumor such as melanoma, head and neck, liver or kidney cancer. The CDR3 spells CASSLEQGANNSPLHF. CDR3 DNA: TGTGCCAGCAGCTTAGAACAGGGGGCCAATAATTCACCCCTCCACTTT.